A single sample gave rise to the 23 T cell receptor beta chains below, sequenced in a study of cytomegalovirus exposure and HLA in healthy donors (dated by TCRdb to the late 2010s). The library relied on the immunoSEQ multiplex PCR assay. The multiplex PCR relied on a mix of 60 forward primers for TCR Vbeta segments and 13 reverse primers for TCR Jbeta segments. Here the immuneACCESS table is served through TCRdb, limited to in-frame sequences with V and J called. Missing clones are a known gap in these copies; in checked studies unresolved V genes cover under half, and the rest lacks a known reason. The sample has about 130,000 clones on record, about 79% of them singletons. The ten largest clones take up over 2.5% of the sample. The specimen was PBMCs. These receptors all stem from a woman aged 50 to 65 in good health and CMV-seronegative.

Only one count was recorded for this clone. The chain combines TRBV5-4 with TRBJ2-7; 7 bases are a match to TRBD2. V lost 4 bases and J lost 2; bases outside the gene matches: 12. Germline CDR1 is SGHNT and CDR2 is YYREEE (reference sequence). The length of the CDR3 is 16 residues. The CDR3 protein is CASSNPAGVSPYEQYF. DNA of the CDR3: TGTGCCAGCAGCAACCCCGCGGGGGTGTCCCCCTACGAGCAGTACTTC.

The chain couples TRBV9 to TRBJ2-7, with D tentatively TRBD2 (5 bases). Trimming removed 0 bases from V and 2 bases from J, with 9 bases in between. The CDR3 has 14 residues. Germline loops: CDR1 SGDLS, CDR2 YYNGEE. The CDR3 is CASSVEGLTYEQYF. The CDR3 DNA reads as TGTGCCAGCAGCGTAGAAGGACTTACCTACGAGCAGTACTTC.

The rearrangement uses TRBV5-1 and TRBJ1-1; 11 bases line up with TRBD1. Trimming removed 2 bases from V and 6 bases from J; junction bases left unmatched: 3. Germline V CDR1 and CDR2: SGHRS, YFSETQ. The CDR3 length is 14 residues. In nucleotides, the CDR3 is TGCGCCAGCAGCTTACCGGGACAGGGGGCTGAAGCTTTCTTT. Protein product: CASSLPGQGAEAFF.

The V and J genes are TRBV7-2 and TRBJ2-5; TRBD2 matches 8 bases. The CDR3 covers 15 residues. V lost 5 bases, J lost 5 bases, and 10 bases stayed unmatched. Germline CDR1 reads SGHTA; CDR2 reads FQGNSA. CDR3 residues: CASSAVTGGEETQYF. The CDR3 nucleotides read TGTGCCAGCAGCGCTGTGACGGGAGGGGAGGAGACCCAGTACTTC.

This clone was seen only a few times. The V call is TRBV15, the J call TRBJ2-1; D is uncertain. The CDR3 has 12 amino acids. With 6 bases removed from V and 9 bases from J, the gap between germline ends came to 12 bases. The germline gives CDR1 LNHNV, CDR2 YYDKDF (reference sequence). The CDR3 coding sequence is TGTGCCACCAGGCTCCCTAATGCTGAGCAGTTCTTC. This sequence encodes CATRLPNAEQFF.

On this clone itself: The same CDR3 arises from other DNA sequences in this sample as well. J is TRBJ2-7 and V is TRBV7-9; 14 bases are shared with TRBD2. The germline V gene encodes CDR1 SEHNR and CDR2 FQNEAQ (reference sequence). CDR3 size: 15 residues. The V segment lost 5 bases and the J segment 2 bases; nucleotides outside the gene matches: 2. The CDR3 sequence is CASSEGLAGAYEQYF. In DNA form, the CDR3 reads TGTGCCAGCAGCGAGGGACTAGCGGGAGCCTACGAGCAGTACTTC.

V is TRBV4-1 and J is TRBJ1-5; D is ambiguous. Germline-derived CDR1 and CDR2 are MGHRA and YSYEKL. V lost 4 bases, J lost 8 bases, and 15 bases lay in between. The CDR3 loop spans 14 amino acids. DNA of the CDR3: TGCGCCAGCAGCCCCTTCGGTGTAGCGGAGCCCCAGCATTTT. This codes for CASSPFGVAEPQHF.

This clone has only a few counts. The CDR3 DNA reads TGTGCCACCAAACCCCCCGGGACTACGGCTTACAATGAGCAGTTCTTC. This encodes CATKPPGTTAYNEQFF. This chain links TRBV19 with TRBJ2-1, with 7 bases lining up with TRBD2. The CDR3 consists of 16 residues. After removal of 10 bases from V and 4 bases from J, the junction contained 16 bases not matched to a gene. Germline values: CDR1 LNHDA, CDR2 SQIVND (reference sequence).

The rearrangement joins TRBV19 to TRBJ1-1; D gene ambiguous. This CDR3 has 16 amino acids. CDR1 is LNHDA and CDR2 is SQIVND in the germline V gene (reference sequence). The V end lost 7 bases, the J end lost 0 bases, and 18 bases lay between the germline ends. The CDR3 coding sequence is TGTGCCAGTACCCCGTACCCCATGAGGTTGAACACTGAAGCTTTCTTT. It encodes CASTPYPMRLNTEAFF. The whole variable domain, filled in from reference TRBV19 and TRBJ1-1, reads DGGITQSPKYLFRKEGQNVTLSCEQNLNHDAMYWYRQDPGQGLRLIYYSQIVNDFQKGDIAEGYSVSREKKESFPLTVTSAQKNPTAFYLCASTPYPMRLNTEAFFGQGTRLTVV.

The chain has TRBV5-6 and TRBJ1-1; D is ambiguous. The germline V gene encodes CDR1 SGHDT and CDR2 YYEEEE. The CDR3 extends over 14 amino acids. The V gene lost 6 bases and the J gene lost 3 bases, with 15 bases spanning the gap. CDR3 nucleotide sequence: TGTGCCAGCACCGGGAGGACTTTTTACACTGAAGCTTTCTTT. Encoded protein: CASTGRTFYTEAFF.

The chain uses TRBV5-1 and TRBJ2-5, with 7 positions matching TRBD2. Per germline, CDR1 SGHRS and CDR2 YFSETQ. The CDR3 covers 16 residues. The J segment lost 1 base and the V segment lost 0 bases, leaving 6 bases of the junction unmatched. The CDR3 region is CASSLETSRLQETQYF. The DNA of the CDR3 is TGCGCCAGCAGCTTGGAGACTAGCCGTCTCCAAGAGACCCAGTACTTC.

This chain joins TRBV5-6 and TRBJ1-1; D gene unclear. The germline V and J ends were trimmed by 6 bases and 2 bases, with 20 bases remaining between them. The germline V gene encodes CDR1 SGHDT and CDR2 YYEEEE. The CDR3 totals 16 residues. The CDR3 spells CASIHWSETANTEAFF. The CDR3 nucleotides are TGTGCCAGCATCCACTGGAGTGAAACTGCTAACACTGAAGCTTTCTTT.

This CDR3 reads CASTSSGTSGRSGTGELFF. CDR3 in DNA: TGTGCCAGCACCTCATCCGGGACTAGCGGGAGGTCAGGCACCGGGGAGCTGTTTTTT. This chain uses TRBV27 with TRBJ2-2, with TRBD2 matching 15 bases. This CDR3 has 19 residues. Germline lookup yields CDR1 MNHEY and CDR2 SMNVEV (reference sequence). Trimming removed 7 bases from V and 4 bases from J; junction bases left unmatched: 13.

The rearrangement joins TRBV5-1 to TRBJ2-1; the match to TRBD2 covers 11 bases. Germline V gives CDR1 SGHRS, CDR2 YFSETQ. Trimming at V came to 2 bases and at J to 2 bases, leaving 3 bases not matched to a gene. The CDR3 contains 16 residues. CDR3 sequence reads: CASSFTSGGTYNEQFF. The CDR3 region has the DNA TGCGCCAGCAGCTTTACTAGCGGGGGCACCTACAATGAGCAGTTCTTC.

This clone showed up just a few times. This chain connects TRBV19 to TRBJ1-4; 9 nucleotides line up with TRBD1. V shed 9 bases, J shed 2 bases, and the junction held 10 bases outside the gene matches. The germline V gene encodes CDR1 LNHDA and CDR2 SQIVND (reference sequence). This CDR3 contains 16 residues. The CDR3 nucleotides read TGTGCCAGCACCCGGGACAGGGTATCTACTAATGAAAAACTGTTTTTT. It encodes CASTRDRVSTNEKLFF.

The chain carries TRBV5-1 and TRBJ1-1; D is unresolved. Between the trimmed V and J ends, which lost 3 bases and 1 base, there was a span of 7 bases. CDR1 and CDR2 (germline): SGHRS, YFSETQ. This CDR3 is built from 13 residues. The CDR3 DNA follows: TGCGCCAGCAGCTCTCCCCGGAACACTGAAGCTTTCTTT. Amino acids: CASSSPRNTEAFF.

This chain uses TRBV9 with TRBJ2-1; TRBD2 matches at 9 bases. The length of the CDR3 is 14 residues. From germline, CDR1 is SGDLS and CDR2 YYNGEE. J lost 7 bases, V lost 5 bases, and 7 bases had no gene match. In nucleotides, the CDR3 is TGTGCCAGCAGTTTAGCGGGAGAGGCGAATGAGCAGTTCTTC. It yields the protein CASSLAGEANEQFF.

V gene TRBV4-1 combines with J gene TRBJ1-4; weak D call: TRBD1 (6 bases). V was shortened by 4 bases and J by 8 bases, with 11 bases between the two germline ends. The CDR3 totals 13 residues. Looked up from germline, CDR1 is MGHRA and CDR2 is YSYEKL. CDR3 sequence (DNA): TGCGCCAGCAGCCCCAGGGGAGAAGAAAAACTGTTTTTT. Translated: CASSPRGEEKLFF.

The V and J genes are TRBV15 and TRBJ1-4; perhaps TRBD1 as D (5 bases). The V end lost 4 bases, the J end lost 8 bases, and 20 bases lay between the germline ends. In germline, CDR1 is LNHNV, CDR2 YYDKDF (reference sequence). This CDR3 spans 16 amino acids. CDR3 DNA: TGTGCCACCAGCATAGTAGAGTCGGGACTCAGGGAAAAACTGTTTTTT. It specifies CATSIVESGLREKLFF.

The chain carries TRBV4-1 and TRBJ1-2; D is possibly TRBD1 (5 bases). CDR1 and CDR2 from the germline V gene are MGHRA and YSYEKL. The V end lost 4 bases, the J end lost 8 bases, and 23 bases lay between the germline ends. CDR3 length equals 16 residues. This chain's CDR3 is CASSPGEVREVWGYTF. CDR3 coding DNA: TGCGCCAGCAGCCCGGGGGAGGTGCGGGAAGTATGGGGCTACACCTTC.

This clone was seen only a few times. The chain links TRBV5-5 to TRBJ2-2; 8 bases are shared with TRBD1. With V trimmed by 0 bases and J by 7 bases, 11 bases remained unmatched. This CDR3 is 17 amino acids long. CDR1 and CDR2 (germline): SGHKS, YYEKEE (reference sequence). In DNA form, the CDR3 reads TGTGCCAGCAGCTTGGCCGCTGGTCTCAGGGGGCTCGGGGAGCTGTTTTTT. It yields the protein CASSLAAGLRGLGELFF. Full variable domain (rest looked up from reference TRBV5-5 and TRBJ2-2): DAGVTQSPTHLIKTRGQQVTLRCSPISGHKSVSWYQQVLGQGPQFIFQYYEKEERGRGNFPDRFSARQFPNYSSELNVNALLLGDSALYLCASSLAAGLRGLGELFFGEGSRLTVL.

This sequence joins TRBV5-6 and TRBJ2-3; 11 bases line up with TRBD2. This CDR3 comprises 19 residues. After removal of 2 bases from V and 0 bases from J, the junction contained 11 bases not matched to a gene. Germline V gene data show CDR1 as SGHDT and CDR2 as YYEEEE. As DNA, the CDR3 is TGTGCCAGCAGCTTATGGACTAGCGGGTTTTCATCTAGCACAGATACGCAGTATTTT. It encodes CASSLWTSGFSSSTDTQYF.

Concerning this clone itself: Other DNA sequences within the sample encode an identical CDR3. V usage is TRBV7-3 and J usage is TRBJ2-7; 8 bases line up with TRBD1. V shed 5 bases, J shed 6 bases, and the junction held 12 bases outside the gene matches. Germline-derived CDR1 and CDR2 are SGHTA and FQGTGA. The CDR3 loop spans 15 amino acids. The CDR3 sequence is CASSAQGQGASEQYF. CDR3 DNA sequence: TGTGCCAGCAGCGCCCAGGGGCAGGGGGCGAGCGAGCAGTACTTC.